This T cell receptor (beta chain) is from a study of cytomegalovirus exposure and HLA in healthy donors. Study results and limitations: TCR beta V segments were, for the most part, productive about 87% or about 30% of the time in an earlier analysis. The authors listed 180 or so TCR beta chains as cytomegalovirus-associated. Common viral pathogens were later found to be apparently linked to several of the most significant clusters.

It was with 60 Vbeta and 13 Jbeta primers that the PCR ran. Measured with immunoSEQ multiplex PCR; TCRdb has only the in-frame clones, and not every one. Altogether around 180,000 clones are present, roughly 88% being singletons, with the ten largest covering approximately 1.2%. The germline V gene encodes CDR1 LGHNA and CDR2 YSLEER. V gave up 0 bases and J gave up 7 bases, with 7 bases separating them. The CDR3 is 14 amino acids. With regard to this clone: Its antigen is unknown.

The receptor was isolated from a boy aged 2 to 9 in good health and CMV-seronegative. This chain links TRBV4-3 with TRBJ1-6; no firm D call. The sequenced sample was PBMCs. The DNA for the CDR3 is TGCGCCAGCAGCCAAGATCGAGTAAATTCACCCCTCCACTTT. Its translation is CASSQDRVNSPLHF.